These T cell receptor beta chains were read from a single sample in a study of blood T cell repertoires in COVID-19. The repertoire was sequenced with immunoSEQ multiplex PCR; TCRdb's copy has only in-frame clones and lacks some. The sample lists some 390,000 clones; 85% to 90% were seen once. Sequencing was performed on PBMCs or T cells enriched from blood (not recorded which). These receptors were obtained from a man aged 25 to 40 who had recovered from COVID-19. CDR3s include the opening cysteine and the closing phenylalanine or tryptophan. D genes are given only for firm matches. Some rows mark clone size as missing; the rest say once, few, many or name a class of expanded clone.

v_call	clone_size	j_call	d_call	cdr3_aa	cdr3_nt
TRBV7-9	once	TRBJ2-7	TRBD1	CASSTGTGGFQEQYF	TGTGCCAGCAGCACCGGGACAGGGGGCTTTCAAGAGCAGTACTTC
TRBV19	-	TRBJ1-5	-	CASSSNQPQHF	TGTGCCAGTAGCAGTAATCAGCCCCAGCATTTT
TRBV20-1	-	TRBJ2-1	-	CSPSSYNEQFF	TGCAGCCCTAGCTCCTACAATGAGCAGTTCTTC
TRBV5-6	-	TRBJ1-5	-	CASSLTGQGTSNQPQHF	TGTGCCAGCAGCTTGACTGGGCAGGGGACTAGCAATCAGCCCCAGCATTTT
TRBV18	few	TRBJ1-6	TRBD1	CASSAQGASYNSPLHF	TGTGCCAGCTCAGCACAGGGGGCCTCCTATAATTCACCCCTCCACTTT
TRBV7-9	-	TRBJ2-7	-	CASSLAEDYYEQYF	TGTGCCAGCAGCTTAGCGGAGGACTACTACGAGCAGTACTTC
TRBV7-9	-	TRBJ2-1	TRBD2	CASSYSGRVHNEQFF	TGTGCCAGCAGCTATAGCGGGAGAGTCCACAATGAGCAGTTCTTC
TRBV6-1	-	TRBJ2-1	-	CASSGLRGQAYNEQFF	TGTGCCAGCAGTGGTTTAAGGGGCCAGGCCTACAATGAGCAGTTCTTC
TRBV28	-	TRBJ1-5	-	CASSSFEGGISNQPQHF	TGTGCCAGCAGTTCCTTCGAGGGTGGGATTAGCAATCAGCCCCAGCATTTT
TRBV3-1/TRBV3-2	-	TRBJ1-5	TRBD1	CASSAGGMGNQPQHF	TGTGCCAGCAGCGCAGGGGGGATGGGCAATCAGCCCCAGCATTTT
TRBV28	-	TRBJ1-5	TRBD1	CASREQGGVSQPQHF	TGTGCCAGCAGAGAACAGGGGGGAGTCAGTCAGCCCCAGCATTTT
TRBV5-1	-	TRBJ2-3	-	CASSSPEADPLDTQYF	TGCGCCAGCAGCTCCCCCGAAGCGGACCCTCTCGATACGCAGTATTTT
TRBV28	-	TRBJ1-5	TRBD1	CASSLPQGQGASQPQHF	TGTGCCAGCAGCCTCCCTCAGGGACAGGGGGCAAGTCAGCCCCAGCATTTT
TRBV9	once	TRBJ2-7	TRBD1	CASSPISGTGGAGEQYF	TGTGCCAGCAGCCCCATATCCGGGACAGGGGGCGCCGGGGAGCAGTACTTC
TRBV12-3/TRBV12-4	-	TRBJ2-3	TRBD1	CASKDRSTDTQYF	TGTGCCTCCAAGGACAGGAGCACAGATACGCAGTATTTT
TRBV28	-	TRBJ1-1	-	CASSLGAGYTEAFF	TGTGCCAGCAGTTTGGGCGCGGGGTACACTGAAGCTTTCTTT
TRBV12-3/TRBV12-4	few	TRBJ2-1	-	CASSLRGNDEQFF	TGTGCCAGCAGTTTACGCGGTAATGATGAGCAGTTCTTC
TRBV7-6	-	TRBJ1-1	-	CASSFRERAFF	TGTGCCAGCAGCTTCCGGGAGAGAGCTTTCTTT
TRBV2	-	TRBJ1-6	TRBD1	CASTGQGGSPLHF	TGTGCCAGCACGGGACAGGGCGGTTCACCCCTCCACTTT
TRBV7-9	-	TRBJ2-5	-	CASSLPQQETQYF	TGTGCCAGCAGCCTTCCACAGCAAGAGACCCAGTACTTC
TRBV7-9	-	TRBJ2-1	-	CASSSPRYNEQFF	TGTGCCAGCAGCTCGCCCCGGTACAATGAGCAGTTCTTC
TRBV28	-	TRBJ1-1	-	CASSLSGGLTEAFF	TGTGCCAGCAGTTTATCGGGGGGGCTCACTGAAGCTTTCTTT
TRBV5-8	-	TRBJ2-2	TRBD1	CASSLYRGKSTGELFF	TGTGCCAGCAGCTTGTACAGGGGTAAGAGCACCGGGGAGCTGTTTTTT
TRBV20-1	-	TRBJ2-1	TRBD2	CSASTSGANNEQFF	TGCAGTGCGAGTACTAGCGGGGCAAACAATGAGCAGTTCTTC
TRBV10-3	once	TRBJ2-1	TRBD2	CAIKGLASDNEQFF	TGTGCCATCAAGGGACTAGCCTCGGACAATGAGCAGTTCTTC
TRBV14	-	TRBJ2-3	TRBD2	CASSLWTSADTQYF	TGTGCCAGCAGCCTCTGGACTAGTGCAGATACGCAGTATTTT
TRBV15	-	TRBJ2-7	TRBD1	CATSRFPRGGFEQYF	TGTGCCACCAGCAGATTTCCTAGAGGGGGCTTCGAGCAGTACTTC
TRBV7-2	-	TRBJ2-1	TRBD2	CASQTSGSHNEQFF	TGTGCCAGCCAGACTAGCGGGAGTCACAATGAGCAGTTCTTC
TRBV7-9	-	TRBJ2-7	-	CASSLAGSYEQYF	TGTGCCAGCAGCTTGGCGGGATCATACGAGCAGTACTTC
TRBV28	-	TRBJ2-5	-	CASGGAKGETQYF	TGTGCCAGCGGGGGGGCTAAGGGTGAGACCCAGTACTTC
TRBV7-2	-	TRBJ1-2	-	CASSLLGSNYGYTF	TGTGCCAGCAGCCTCCTAGGTTCGAACTATGGCTACACCTTC
TRBV5-1	-	TRBJ2-7	-	CASSPEPGVSSYEQYF	TGCGCCAGCAGCCCGGAACCCGGGGTTAGCTCCTACGAGCAGTACTTC